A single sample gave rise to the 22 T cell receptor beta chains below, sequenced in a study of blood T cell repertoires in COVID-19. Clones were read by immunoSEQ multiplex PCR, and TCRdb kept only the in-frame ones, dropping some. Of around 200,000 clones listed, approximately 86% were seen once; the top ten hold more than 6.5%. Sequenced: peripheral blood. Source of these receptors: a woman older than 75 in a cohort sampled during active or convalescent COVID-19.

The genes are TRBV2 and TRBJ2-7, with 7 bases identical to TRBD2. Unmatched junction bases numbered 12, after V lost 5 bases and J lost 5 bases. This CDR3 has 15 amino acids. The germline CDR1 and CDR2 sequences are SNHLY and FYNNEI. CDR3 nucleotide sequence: TGTGCCAGCAGTAGAAGGACTAGAAGACCGAACGAGCAGTACGTC. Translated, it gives CASSRRTRRPNEQYV.

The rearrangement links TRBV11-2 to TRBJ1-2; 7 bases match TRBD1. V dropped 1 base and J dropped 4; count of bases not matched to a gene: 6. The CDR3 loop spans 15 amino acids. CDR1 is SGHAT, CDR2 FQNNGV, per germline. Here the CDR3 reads CASSLVGGGLYGYTF. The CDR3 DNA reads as TGTGCCAGCAGCTTAGTCGGAGGGGGCCTCTATGGCTACACCTTC.

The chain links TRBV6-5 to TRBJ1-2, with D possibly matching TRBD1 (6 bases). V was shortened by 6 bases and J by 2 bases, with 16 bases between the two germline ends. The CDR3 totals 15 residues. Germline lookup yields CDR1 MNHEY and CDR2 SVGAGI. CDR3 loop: CASSRPGEINYGYTF. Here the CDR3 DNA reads TGTGCCAGCAGCCGACCAGGGGAAATAAACTATGGCTACACCTTC.

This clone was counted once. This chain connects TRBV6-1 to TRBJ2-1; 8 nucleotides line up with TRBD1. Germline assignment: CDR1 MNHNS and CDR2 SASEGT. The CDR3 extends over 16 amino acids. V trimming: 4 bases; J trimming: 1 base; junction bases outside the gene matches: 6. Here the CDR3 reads CASSGMDRESYNEQFF. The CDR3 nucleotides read TGTGCCAGCAGTGGGATGGACAGGGAATCCTACAATGAGCAGTTCTTC.

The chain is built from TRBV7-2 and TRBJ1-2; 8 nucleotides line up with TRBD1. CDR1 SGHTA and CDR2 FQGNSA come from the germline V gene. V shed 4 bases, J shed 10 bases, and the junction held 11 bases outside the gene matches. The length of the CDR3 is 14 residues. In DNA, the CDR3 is TGTGCCAGCAGCTCGACAGGGGCCTATGTCGACTACACCTTC. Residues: CASSSTGAYVDYTF.

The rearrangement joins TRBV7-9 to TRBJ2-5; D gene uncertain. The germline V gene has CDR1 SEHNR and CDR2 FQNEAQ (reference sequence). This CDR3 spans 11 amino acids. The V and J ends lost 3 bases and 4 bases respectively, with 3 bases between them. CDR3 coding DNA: TGTGCCAGCAGCTTCTCAGAGACCCAGTACTTC. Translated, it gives CASSFSETQYF.

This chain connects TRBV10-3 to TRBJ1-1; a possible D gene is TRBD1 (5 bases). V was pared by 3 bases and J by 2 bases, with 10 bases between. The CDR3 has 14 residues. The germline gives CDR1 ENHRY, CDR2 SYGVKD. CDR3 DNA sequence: TGTGCCATCAGTGAAAGGCAGGGAAACACTGAAGCTTTCTTT. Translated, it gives CAISERQGNTEAFF.

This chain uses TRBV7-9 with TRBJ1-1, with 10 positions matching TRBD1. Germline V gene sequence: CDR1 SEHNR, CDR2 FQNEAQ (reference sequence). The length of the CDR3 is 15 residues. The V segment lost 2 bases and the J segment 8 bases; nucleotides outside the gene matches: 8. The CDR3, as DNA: TGTGCCAGCAGCTTAACACCGGGACAGGGGTTAGAAGCTTTCTTT. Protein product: CASSLTPGQGLEAFF. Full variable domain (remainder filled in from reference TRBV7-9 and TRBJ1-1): DTGVSQNPRHKITKRGQNVTFRCDPISEHNRLYWYRQTLGQGPEFLTYFQNEAQLEKSRLLSDRFSAERPKGSFSTLEIQRTEQGDSAMYLCASSLTPGQGLEAFFGQGTRLTVV.

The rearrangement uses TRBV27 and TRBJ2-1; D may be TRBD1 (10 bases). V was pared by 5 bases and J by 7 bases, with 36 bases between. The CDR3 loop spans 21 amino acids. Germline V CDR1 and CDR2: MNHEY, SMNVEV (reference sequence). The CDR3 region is CASSPGTGAVVSRTSVNEQFF. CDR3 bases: TGTGCCAGCAGTCCCGGGACAGGGGCAGTAGTTTCCCGGACTAGCGTTAATGAGCAGTTCTTC.

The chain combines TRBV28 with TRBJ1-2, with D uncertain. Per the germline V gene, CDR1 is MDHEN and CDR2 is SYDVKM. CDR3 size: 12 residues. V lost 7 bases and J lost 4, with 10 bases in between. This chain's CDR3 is CASTWASYGYTF. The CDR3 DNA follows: TGTGCCAGCACCTGGGCTTCCTATGGCTACACCTTC.

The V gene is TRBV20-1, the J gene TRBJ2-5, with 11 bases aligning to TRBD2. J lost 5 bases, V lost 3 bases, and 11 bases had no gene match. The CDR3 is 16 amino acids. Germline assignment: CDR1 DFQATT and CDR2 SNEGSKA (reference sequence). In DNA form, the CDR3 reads TGCAGTGCTAGTAAAGGTGGTCTAGCGGGGGGCGAGACCCAGTACTTC. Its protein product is CSASKGGLAGGETQYF.

This chain's CDR3 is CASRSGQEAEETQYF. CDR3 bases: TGTGCCAGCAGGTCGGGACAGGAGGCAGAAGAGACCCAGTACTTC. The J gene is TRBJ2-5, the V gene TRBV5-4; 8 bases align to TRBD1. The CDR3 is 15 residues long. Trimming took 5 bases from V and 3 from J; bases not matched to a gene: 9. CDR1 is SGHNT and CDR2 is YYREEE in the germline V gene (reference sequence).

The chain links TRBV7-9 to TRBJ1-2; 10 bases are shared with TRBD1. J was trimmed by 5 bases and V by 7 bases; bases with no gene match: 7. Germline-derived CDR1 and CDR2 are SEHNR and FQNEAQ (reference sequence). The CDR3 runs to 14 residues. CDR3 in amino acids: CASTGWDRGYGYTF. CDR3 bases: TGTGCCAGCACCGGGTGGGACAGGGGTTATGGCTACACCTTC.

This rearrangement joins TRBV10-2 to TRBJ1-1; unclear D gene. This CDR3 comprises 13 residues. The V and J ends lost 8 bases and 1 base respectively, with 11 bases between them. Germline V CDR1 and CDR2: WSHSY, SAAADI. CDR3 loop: CASSPTANTEAFF. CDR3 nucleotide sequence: TGCGCCAGCTCCCCTACAGCGAACACTGAAGCTTTCTTT.

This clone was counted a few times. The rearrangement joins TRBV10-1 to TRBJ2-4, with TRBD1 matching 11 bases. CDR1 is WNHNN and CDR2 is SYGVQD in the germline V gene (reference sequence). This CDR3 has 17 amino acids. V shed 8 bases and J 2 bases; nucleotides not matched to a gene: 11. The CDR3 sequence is CASGGGDRGDPKNIQYF. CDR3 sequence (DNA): TGCGCCAGCGGGGGAGGGGACAGGGGGGATCCCAAAAACATTCAGTACTTC.

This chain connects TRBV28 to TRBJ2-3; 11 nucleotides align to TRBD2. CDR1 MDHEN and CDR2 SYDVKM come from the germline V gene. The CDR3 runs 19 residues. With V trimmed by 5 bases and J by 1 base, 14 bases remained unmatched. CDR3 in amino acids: CASSLLFRTSGPGTDTQYF. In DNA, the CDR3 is TGTGCCAGCAGTCTACTCTTTCGGACTAGCGGGCCCGGCACAGATACGCAGTATTTT.

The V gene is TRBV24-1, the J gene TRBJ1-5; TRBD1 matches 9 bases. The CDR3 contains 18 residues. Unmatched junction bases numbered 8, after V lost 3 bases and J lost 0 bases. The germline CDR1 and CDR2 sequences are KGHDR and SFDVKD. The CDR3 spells CATSDTPGTGFSNQPQHF. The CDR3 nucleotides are TGTGCCACCAGTGATACCCCCGGGACAGGGTTTAGCAATCAGCCCCAGCATTTT.

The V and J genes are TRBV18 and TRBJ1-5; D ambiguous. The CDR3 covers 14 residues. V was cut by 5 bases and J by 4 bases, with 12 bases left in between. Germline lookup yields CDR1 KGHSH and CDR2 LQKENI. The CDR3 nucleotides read TGTGCCAGCTCAGACATCTCCAATAATCAGCCCCAGCATTTT. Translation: CASSDISNNQPQHF.

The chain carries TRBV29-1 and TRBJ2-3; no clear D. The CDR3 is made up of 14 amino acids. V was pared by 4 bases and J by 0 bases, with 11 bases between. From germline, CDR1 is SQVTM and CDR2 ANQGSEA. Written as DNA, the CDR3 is TGCAGCGTTGGGGCGATGGCGAGCACAGATACGCAGTATTTT. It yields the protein CSVGAMASTDTQYF.

Written as DNA, the CDR3 is TGTGCCAGCAGTTACGGGCCCCAGCGGGACACCTACGAGCAGTACGTC. It is translated as CASSYGPQRDTYEQYV. This chain links TRBV6-6 with TRBJ2-7, with D perhaps matching TRBD2 (7 bases). Germline V lookup: CDR1 MNHNY, CDR2 SVGAGI (reference sequence). The V end was cut by 2 bases, the J end by 2 bases, with 16 bases between. The CDR3 extends over 16 amino acids.

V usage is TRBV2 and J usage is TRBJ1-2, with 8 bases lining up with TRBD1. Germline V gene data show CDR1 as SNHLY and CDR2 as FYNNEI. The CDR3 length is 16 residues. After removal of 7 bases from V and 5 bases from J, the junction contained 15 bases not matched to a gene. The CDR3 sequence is CASTPGGGQDYYGYTF. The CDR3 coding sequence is TGTGCCAGCACTCCTGGGGGGGGACAGGACTATTATGGCTACACCTTC.

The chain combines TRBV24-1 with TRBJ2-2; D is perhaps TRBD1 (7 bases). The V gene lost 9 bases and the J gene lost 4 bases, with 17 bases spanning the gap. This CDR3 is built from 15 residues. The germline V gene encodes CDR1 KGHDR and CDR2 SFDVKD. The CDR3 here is CATETRGAPTGELFF. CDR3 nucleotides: TGTGCCACCGAAACCAGGGGGGCTCCCACCGGGGAGCTGTTTTTT.